The 19 T cell receptor beta chains below were found in one sample sequenced in a study of blood T cell repertoires in COVID-19. Here immunoSEQ multiplex PCR was the method, and the copy in TCRdb shows in-frame clones only, minus some. The sample has about 480,000 clones; 85% to 90% are singletons. The specimen was peripheral blood. These receptors came from a woman in her twenties or thirties with acute or convalescent COVID-19.

This chain joins TRBV15 and TRBJ1-6; D remains ambiguous. V was shortened by 0 bases and J by 13 bases, with 10 bases between the two germline ends. The CDR3 sequence is 13 residues long. Germline V gene data show CDR1 as LNHNV and CDR2 as YYDKDF (reference sequence). For the CDR3, the DNA is TGTGCCACCAGCAGAGATCCCCAGGCGCCCCTCCACTTT. As protein: CATSRDPQAPLHF.

The rearrangement joins TRBV7-9 to TRBJ1-1; TRBD1 is a possible D gene (6 bases). Trimming left V 2 bases short and J 3 bases short, with 13 bases between. The CDR3 covers 15 residues. Per the germline V gene, CDR1 is SEHNR and CDR2 is FQNEAQ (reference sequence). For the CDR3, the DNA is TGTGCCAGCAGCTTAAGCCTGTCAGGGGACACTGAAGCTTTCTTT. This translates into CASSLSLSGDTEAFF. Full variable domain (missing parts from reference TRBV7-9 and TRBJ1-1): DTGVSQNPRHKITKRGQNVTFRCDPISEHNRLYWYRQTLGQGPEFLTYFQNEAQLEKSRLLSDRFSAERPKGSFSTLEIQRTEQGDSAMYLCASSLSLSGDTEAFFGQGTRLTVV.

V and J are TRBV18 and TRBJ1-2; 9 positions agree with TRBD1. The CDR3 length is 14 residues. V was pared by 6 bases and J by 4 bases, with 6 bases of the junction left unmatched. CDR1 and CDR2 (germline): KGHSH, LQKENI. CDR3 region: CASSRQGGGYGYTF. CDR3 coding DNA: TGTGCCAGCTCCCGACAGGGGGGTGGCTATGGCTACACCTTC.

The chain employs TRBV4-1 and TRBJ1-4; D is perhaps TRBD1 (5 bases). The germline CDR1 and CDR2 sequences are MGHRA and YSYEKL. There are 15 residues in the CDR3. The V and J ends lost 3 bases and 6 bases respectively, with 14 bases between them. The CDR3 sequence is CASSQERGEYEKLFF. The CDR3, as DNA: TGCGCCAGCAGCCAGGAACGGGGGGAATATGAAAAACTGTTTTTT.

This sequence joins TRBV2 and TRBJ1-3; D is uncertain. Germline V gives CDR1 SNHLY, CDR2 FYNNEI. V was pared by 6 bases and J by 9 bases, with 27 bases between. This CDR3 is 17 amino acids long. This CDR3 reads CASSPFSGRGPEGTIYF. The CDR3 DNA follows: TGTGCCAGCAGCCCCTTTTCCGGGAGAGGCCCGGAGGGCACCATATATTTT.

The chain couples TRBV6-2 or TRBV6-3 to TRBJ2-5, with D maybe TRBD1 (6 bases). Per the germline V gene, CDR1 is MNHEY and CDR2 is SVGEGT. Trimming removed 2 bases at V and 3 bases at J, with 16 bases between. The CDR3 totals 16 residues. CDR3 sequence reads: CASSYPTGADEETQYF. As DNA, the CDR3 is TGTGCCAGCAGTTACCCGACAGGTGCGGATGAAGAGACCCAGTACTTC.

The chain combines TRBV25-1 with TRBJ2-7; no reliable D call. The CDR3 totals 14 residues. With 5 bases removed from V and 6 bases from J, the gap between germline ends came to 17 bases. Germline-derived CDR1 and CDR2 are MGHDK and SYGVNS. CDR3 sequence reads: CASSLNRPPSEQYF. CDR3 coding DNA: TGTGCCAGCAGTCTTAACAGACCTCCTTCCGAGCAGTACTTC.

The chain links TRBV19 to TRBJ1-1, with a possible D match to TRBD1 (5 bases). Trimming left V 3 bases short and J 6 bases short, with 11 bases between. This CDR3 region has 13 residues. Germline V gene lookup returns CDR1 LNHDA and CDR2 SQIVND (reference sequence). CDR3 region: CASSIGGYAEAFF. Here the CDR3 DNA reads TGTGCCAGTAGTATCGGGGGTTACGCTGAAGCTTTCTTT.

The V gene is TRBV29-1, the J gene TRBJ2-1, with D maybe TRBD2 (5 bases). The CDR3 has 10 residues. In germline, CDR1 is SQVTM, CDR2 ANQGSEA. V gave up 4 bases and J gave up 8 bases, with 6 bases separating them. DNA for the CDR3: TGCAGCGTTGGCGGGTATGAGCAGTTCTTC. It codes for CSVGGYEQFF.

This clone came up once. V and J are TRBV2 and TRBJ2-5, with D tentatively TRBD2 (5 bases). V was cut by 0 bases and J by 3 bases, with 8 bases left in between. Germline CDR1 SNHLY, CDR2 FYNNEI. The CDR3 spans 14 residues. The chain's CDR3 is CASSEAFGEETQYF. The CDR3 DNA follows: TGTGCCAGCAGTGAAGCGTTCGGGGAAGAGACCCAGTACTTC.

J is TRBJ2-6 and V is TRBV19; 9 bases fit TRBD1. The CDR3 is made up of 16 amino acids. Germline CDR1 LNHDA, CDR2 SQIVND (reference sequence). Trimming cost V 4 bases and J 4 bases; bases outside gene matches: 5. CDR3 region: CASSTYRGRGANVLTF. The CDR3 nucleotides are TGTGCCAGTAGTACATACAGGGGGCGCGGGGCCAACGTCCTGACTTTC.

The chain uses TRBV6-6 and TRBJ1-5; TRBD1 matches 11 bases. CDR3 length: 16 residues. Trimming cost V 7 bases and J 9 bases; bases outside gene matches: 14. Germline V gene sequence: CDR1 MNHNY, CDR2 SVGAGI (reference sequence). CDR3 DNA: TGTGCCAGCACCTCCGGGACAGGGGGTATTGGTGTGCCCCAGCATTTT. Its translation: CASTSGTGGIGVPQHF.

A note on this clone: The sample has other DNA sequences that encode this CDR3 too. The rearrangement links TRBV5-1 to TRBJ2-3, with D perhaps matching TRBD1 (6 bases). From germline, CDR1 is SGHRS and CDR2 YFSETQ. V lost 2 bases, J lost 3 bases, and 7 bases lay in between. This CDR3 spans 13 amino acids. In DNA form, the CDR3 reads TGCGCCAGCAGCTTCCAGGGGACAGATACGCAGTATTTT. Translating gives CASSFQGTDTQYF.

The chain couples TRBV15 to TRBJ2-5; 10 bases align to TRBD2. The length of the CDR3 is 18 residues. J lost 3 bases, V lost 1 base, and 11 bases had no gene match. Germline V gene sequence: CDR1 LNHNV, CDR2 YYDKDF (reference sequence). CDR3 loop: CATSRGVASGGPKETQYF. The CDR3 DNA sequence: TGTGCCACCAGCAGAGGGGTGGCTAGCGGGGGTCCTAAAGAGACCCAGTACTTC.

This clone came up once. The chain joins TRBV2 to TRBJ1-1; 8 bases are a match to TRBD1. Germline V lookup: CDR1 SNHLY, CDR2 FYNNEI. This CDR3 has 18 residues. V was clipped by 1 base and J by 4 bases; unmatched bases: 14. CDR3 coding DNA: TGTGCCAGCAGTGAAGGGCAGGGGGCGCGGGTAGGGACCACTGAAGCTTTCTTT. Translated: CASSEGQGARVGTTEAFF.

The chain carries TRBV19 and TRBJ2-3, with 9 positions matching TRBD1. CDR1 is LNHDA, CDR2 SQIVND, per germline (reference sequence). CDR3 length: 14 amino acids. The CDR3 nucleotides are TGTGCAACCGGGACAGGGTCTGGCACAGATACGCAGTATTTT. This encodes CATGTGSGTDTQYF.

The chain recombines TRBV14 with TRBJ2-5; D ambiguous. Trimming left V 2 bases short and J 5 bases short, with 6 bases between. Looked up from germline, CDR1 is SGHDN and CDR2 is FVKESK. This CDR3 region has 12 residues. The CDR3 nucleotides are TGTGCCAGCAGCCAATTGCGGGAGACCCAGTACTTC. It is translated as CASSQLRETQYF.

The chain carries TRBV2 and TRBJ2-7; D is ambiguous. The CDR3 extends over 11 amino acids. Trimming stripped 6 bases from V and 3 bases from J, with 6 bases between. Germline CDR1 and CDR2: SNHLY and FYNNEI. CDR3 loop: CASSSFYEQYF. CDR3 nucleotide sequence: TGTGCCAGCAGCTCTTTCTACGAGCAGTACTTC.

The chain employs TRBV9 and TRBJ2-6; D is undetermined. The CDR3 is 15 residues long. V gave up 4 bases and J gave up 0 bases, with 8 bases separating them. Looked up from germline, CDR1 is SGDLS and CDR2 is YYNGEE. This CDR3 reads CASSSWASGANVLTF. CDR3 coding DNA: TGTGCCAGCAGCTCATGGGCCTCTGGGGCCAACGTCCTGACTTTC. The full variable domain, in which reference TRBV9 and TRBJ2-6 provide the parts outside the CDR3, is DSGVTQTPKHLITATGQRVTLRCSPRSGDLSVYWYQQSLDQGLQFLIQYYNGEERAKGNILERFSAQQFPDLHSELNLSSLELGDSALYFCASSSWASGANVLTFGAGSRLTVL.